This T cell receptor beta chain was profiled in a study of identical twins (TCRdb year 2016). About the study as a whole: The study deep-sequenced TCR alpha and beta repertoires from monozygotic twins, unrelated adults of various ages and cord blood to test whether fetal clonotypes persist. Replicate twin experiments were performed at different times using different library preparation protocols to rule out contamination. Study-level results and caveats: Fewer insertions were carried by abundant cord blood beta clonotypes; a weaker similar trend was observed in young adult naive repertoires, while no such trend was observed in memory repertoires. In monozygotic twins, out-of-frame TCR alpha sharing was systematically underestimated by recombination models, although the models agreed with sharing between unrelated individuals. Compared with coincidental sharing between unrelated individuals, an excess of low generation-probability sequences was observed among out-of-frame TCR alpha sequences shared between twins. Conclusions relied on cross-sectional statistical analysis, since the same donors could not be followed over many years. Invariant T cells such as MAIT and iNKT could partly confound zero-insertion analyses, though diverse VJ usage argued against this for most clonotypes. Excess twin sharing in beta out-of-frame sequences was weaker because fewer shared sequences lowered the signal-to-noise ratio.

V is reduced by 9 bases and J by 0 bases, leaving a spacing of 12 bases between them. From cysteine to phenylalanine, the CDR3 is 14 amino acids long. CDR3 DNA is the only sequence kept; it has 42 bases, read in frame from the first base. Looking up the germline V gene (reference sequence) yields CDR1 SEHNR and CDR2 FQNEAQ. A remark on this clonotype: This receptor's antigen is unknown. Base qualities are not recorded, but no much larger clone differs from it by a single base.

The method behind the library was 5' RACE. For sequencing, an Illumina HiSeq 2000 was employed. A universal primer binding site was added through template switching, and the final cDNA carried a unique molecular identifier so that TCR cDNA molecules could be counted accurately. First-strand cDNA for TCR alpha and beta chains was synthesized from specific primers in the conserved constant-segment region. Each cDNA library was double barcoded, with a SMART-Mk sample barcode plus Illumina barcodes, to control for contamination. TruSeq adapter sequences along with Illumina sample barcodes were introduced in two successive PCR steps. TCR alpha and beta cDNA libraries were sequenced on the Illumina HiSeq platform with custom primers. Processing in the source paper ran as follows. MiGEC was used to process raw reads and extract unique molecular identifiers, and MiXCR was used to find CDR3 positions. For each individual, recombination models were inferred using an EM algorithm with the repgenHMM and IGoR tools. Shared clonotype analysis was performed with the tcR package in R, normalizing sharing by the product of cloneset sizes. To study raw recombination free of thymic and clonal selection effects, out-of-frame nonproductive sequences were analyzed. The public reads were run again by TCRdb, first through fastp at Q25 and then through MiXCR, and only productive beta chains were kept. Rows are unified per CDR3 protein, each entry keeping the most common DNA and genes. These V and J calls originate from TCRdb's pipeline instead of the authors' own analysis. The sample table holds some 500,000 distinct CDR3 sequences, of which roughly an eighth were seen once. Together, the top ten hold more than 0.8% of the sample.

Every donor in the study was a healthy Caucasian. Three pairs of female monozygotic twins, all aged about 18 to 30 years, made up the twin cohort. Positive isolation kits from Invitrogen were used to isolate CD4+ and CD8+ T cell populations. This sample also appeared in a second study, on yellow fever vaccine responses in identical twins. The second paper states: According to the authors, the vaccine-induced T cell response in identical twins seemed to be partly convergent and partly specific to each individual. In the study, vaccine-responding T cell clones were precisely tracked in identical twins.

The sequenced sample consisted of CD4+ T cells sorted from blood. The clonotype originates from a woman aged 18-29 years in good health. The V gene is TRBV7-9 and the J gene is TRBJ2-1, and TRBD2 may be the D gene, going by 5 matching bases. The CDR3 protein is CARDSISSYNEQFF. In nucleotides, the sequence is TGTGCCAGGGACTCCATCTCCTCCTACAATGAGCAGTTCTTC. The full variable domain, completed from the reference TRBV7-9 and TRBJ2-1 proteins outside the CDR3, reads DTGVSQNPRHKITKRGQNVTFRCDPISEHNRLYWYRQTLGQGPEFLTYFQNEAQLEKSRLLSDRFSAERPKGSFSTLEIQRTEQGDSAMYLCARDSISSYNEQFFGPGTRLTVL.